This TCR beta chain is drawn from a study of blood T cell repertoires in COVID-19. Background on the study: T cells, B-cell-depleted T cells, or PBMCs supplied cDNA or gDNA.

The V segment lost 5 bases and the J segment 3 bases; nucleotides outside the gene matches: 10. The germline gives CDR1 SGHNT, CDR2 YENEEA. This CDR3 is built from 15 residues. The assay was immunoSEQ multiplex PCR, and TCRdb's table has in-frame clones only and misses some. The sample yields some 170,000 clones, roughly 90% seen once. This clone was picked up one time. V is TRBV11-3 and J is TRBJ2-7, with 7 bases that match TRBD2. The TCR comes from a man in his 60s with active or convalescent COVID-19. The sample comprised peripheral blood. The CDR3 DNA is TGTGCCAGCAGCCCTACTAGCGTCGGCTTCTACGAGCAGTACTTC. Residues: CASSPTSVGFYEQYF.